This entry describes one TCR beta chain. Its antigen is unknown. The data were taken from a study of cytomegalovirus exposure and HLA in healthy donors. Study-wide results and limits: Using the classifier, cytomegalovirus status was reportedly diagnosed with high specificity and sensitivity.

The PCR contained 60 Vbeta and 13 Jbeta primers. Sequencing used immunoSEQ multiplex PCR; TCRdb keeps in-frame clones, though not all of them. The sample has around 150,000 clones; approximately 85% are singletons. Participants comprised healthy donors of bone marrow. Sequencing was performed on PBMCs. The clonotype was recovered from a man aged 18 to 30 in good health and CMV-seropositive.

CDR3 DNA: TGTGCCAGCTTCTCAGGGGGCGGGGACTATGGCTACACCTTC. As protein: CASFSGGGDYGYTF. V is TRBV6-5 and J is TRBJ1-2; 8 bases match TRBD1. The V gene's germline CDR1 is MNHEY and CDR2 SVGAGI. There are 14 residues in the CDR3. Trimming took 8 bases from V and 3 from J; bases not matched to a gene: 8.